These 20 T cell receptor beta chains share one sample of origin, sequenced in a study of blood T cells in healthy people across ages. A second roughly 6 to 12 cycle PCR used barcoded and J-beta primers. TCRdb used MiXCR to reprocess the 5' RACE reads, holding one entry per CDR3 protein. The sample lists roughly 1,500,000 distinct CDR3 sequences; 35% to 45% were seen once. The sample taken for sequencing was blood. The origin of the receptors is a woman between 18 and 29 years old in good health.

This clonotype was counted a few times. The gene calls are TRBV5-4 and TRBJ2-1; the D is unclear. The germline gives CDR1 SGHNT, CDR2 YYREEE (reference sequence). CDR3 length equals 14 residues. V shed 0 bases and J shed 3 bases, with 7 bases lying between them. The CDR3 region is CASSLAPDYNEQFF. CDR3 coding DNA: TGTGCCAGCAGCTTGGCTCCAGACTACAATGAGCAGTTCTTC.

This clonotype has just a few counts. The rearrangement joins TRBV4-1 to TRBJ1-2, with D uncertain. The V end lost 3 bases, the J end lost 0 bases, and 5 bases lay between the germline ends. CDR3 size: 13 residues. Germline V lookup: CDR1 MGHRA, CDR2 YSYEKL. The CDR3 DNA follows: TGCGCCAGCAGCCAGGTCCCTAACTATGGCTACACCTTC. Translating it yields CASSQVPNYGYTF.

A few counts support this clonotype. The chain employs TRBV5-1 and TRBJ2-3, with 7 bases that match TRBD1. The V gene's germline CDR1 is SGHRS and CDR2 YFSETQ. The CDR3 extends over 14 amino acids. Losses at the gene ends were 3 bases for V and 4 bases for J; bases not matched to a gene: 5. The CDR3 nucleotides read TGCGCCAGCAGCTCAGAGACAGGGTCAGATACGCAGTATTTT. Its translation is CASSSETGSDTQYF.

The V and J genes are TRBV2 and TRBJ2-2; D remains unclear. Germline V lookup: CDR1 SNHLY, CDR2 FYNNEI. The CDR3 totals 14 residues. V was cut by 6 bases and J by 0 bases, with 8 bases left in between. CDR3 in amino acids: CASSTESNTGELFF. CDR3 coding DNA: TGTGCCAGCAGCACGGAATCGAACACCGGGGAGCTGTTTTTT.

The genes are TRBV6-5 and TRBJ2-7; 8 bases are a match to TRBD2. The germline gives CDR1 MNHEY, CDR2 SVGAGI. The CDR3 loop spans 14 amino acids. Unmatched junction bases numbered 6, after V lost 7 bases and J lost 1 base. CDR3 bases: TGTGCCAGCACGTCCCCGGGGGGGTCCTACGAGCAGTACTTC. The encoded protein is CASTSPGGSYEQYF.

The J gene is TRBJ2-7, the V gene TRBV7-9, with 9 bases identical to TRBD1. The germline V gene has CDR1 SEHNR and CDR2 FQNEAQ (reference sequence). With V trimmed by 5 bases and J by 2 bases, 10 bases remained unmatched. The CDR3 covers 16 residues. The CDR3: CASSPPGTGRTYEQYF. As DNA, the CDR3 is TGTGCCAGCAGCCCGCCCGGGACAGGGAGGACCTACGAGCAGTACTTC. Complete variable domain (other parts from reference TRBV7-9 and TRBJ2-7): DTGVSQNPRHKITKRGQNVTFRCDPISEHNRLYWYRQTLGQGPEFLTYFQNEAQLEKSRLLSDRFSAERPKGSFSTLEIQRTEQGDSAMYLCASSPPGTGRTYEQYFGPGTRLTVT.

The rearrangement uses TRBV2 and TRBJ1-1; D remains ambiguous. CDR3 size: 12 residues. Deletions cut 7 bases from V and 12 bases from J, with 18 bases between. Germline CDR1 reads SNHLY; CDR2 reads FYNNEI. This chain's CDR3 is CASKLADPKSFF. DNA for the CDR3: TGTGCCAGCAAACTAGCGGACCCCAAATCTTTCTTT.

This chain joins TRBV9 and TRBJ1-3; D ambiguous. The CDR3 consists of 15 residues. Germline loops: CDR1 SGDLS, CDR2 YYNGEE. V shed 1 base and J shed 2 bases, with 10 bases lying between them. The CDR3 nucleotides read TGTGCCAGCAGCGTAAGCTCCGTCCCTGGAAACACCATATATTTT. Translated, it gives CASSVSSVPGNTIYF.

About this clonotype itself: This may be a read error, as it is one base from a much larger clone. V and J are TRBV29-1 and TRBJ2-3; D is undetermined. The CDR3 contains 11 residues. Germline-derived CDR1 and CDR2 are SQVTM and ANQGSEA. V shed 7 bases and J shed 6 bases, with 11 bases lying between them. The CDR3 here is CSGVIRDTQYF. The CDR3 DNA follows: TGCAGCGGGGTCATTAGGGATACGCAGTATTTT.

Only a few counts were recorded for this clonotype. Written as DNA, the CDR3 is TGCGCCAGCAGCCAAGAGACAACAGGGGGCGATTATGGCTACACCTTC. Encoded protein: CASSQETTGGDYGYTF. The chain links TRBV4-1 to TRBJ1-2; 9 nucleotides align to TRBD1. V gave up 0 bases and J gave up 5 bases; unmatched junction bases: 7. The CDR3 runs 16 residues. Germline CDR1 reads MGHRA; CDR2 reads YSYEKL.

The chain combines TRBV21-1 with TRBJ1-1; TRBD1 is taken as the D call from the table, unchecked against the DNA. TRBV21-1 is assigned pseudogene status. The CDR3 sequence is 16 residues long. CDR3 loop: CASSKARDREDTEAFF. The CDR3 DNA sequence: TGTGCCAGCAGCAAAGCGAGGGACAGGGAGGACACTGAAGCTTTCTTT.

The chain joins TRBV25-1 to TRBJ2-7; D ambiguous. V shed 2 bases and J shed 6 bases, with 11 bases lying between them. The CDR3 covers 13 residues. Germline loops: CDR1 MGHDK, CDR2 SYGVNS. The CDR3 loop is CASSEAPFSEQYF. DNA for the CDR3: TGTGCCAGCAGTGAAGCCCCCTTTTCCGAGCAGTACTTC.

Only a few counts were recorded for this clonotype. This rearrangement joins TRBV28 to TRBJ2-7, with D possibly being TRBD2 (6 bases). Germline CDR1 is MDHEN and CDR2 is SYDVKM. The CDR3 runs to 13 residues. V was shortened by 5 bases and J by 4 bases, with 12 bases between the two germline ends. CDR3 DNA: TGTGCCAGCAGTGCATCAGGGAGGTACGAGCAGTACTTC. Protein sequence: CASSASGRYEQYF.

The CDR3 coding sequence is TGTGCCAGCAGTTTAGCTAGCGGGGGGCTCTTCGCCAAAAACATTCAGTACTTC. This encodes CASSLASGGLFAKNIQYF. The chain recombines TRBV28 with TRBJ2-4; the match to TRBD2 covers 11 bases. Germline V gene lookup returns CDR1 MDHEN and CDR2 SYDVKM. CDR3 size: 18 residues. V dropped 2 bases and J dropped 1; count of bases not matched to a gene: 7.

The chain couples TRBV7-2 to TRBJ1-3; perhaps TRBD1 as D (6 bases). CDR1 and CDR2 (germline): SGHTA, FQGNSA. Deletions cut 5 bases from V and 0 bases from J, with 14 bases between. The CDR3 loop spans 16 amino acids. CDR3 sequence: CASSRQGQRSGNTIYF. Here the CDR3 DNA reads TGTGCCAGCAGCCGCCAGGGACAACGCTCTGGAAACACCATATATTTT.

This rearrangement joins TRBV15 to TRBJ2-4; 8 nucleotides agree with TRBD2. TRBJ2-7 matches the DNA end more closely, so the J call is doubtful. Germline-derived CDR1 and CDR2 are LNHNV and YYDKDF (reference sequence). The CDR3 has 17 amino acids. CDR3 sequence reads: CATSREEVGGRLDEQYF. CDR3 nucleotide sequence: TGTGCCACCAGCAGAGAGGAGGTGGGCGGGAGGCTGGACGAGCAGTACTTC.

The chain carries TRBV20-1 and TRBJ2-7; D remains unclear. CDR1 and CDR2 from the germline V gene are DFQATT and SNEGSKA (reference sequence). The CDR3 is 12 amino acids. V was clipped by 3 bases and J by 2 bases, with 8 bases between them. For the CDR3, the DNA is TGCAGTGCTAGCCCCATCCCCTACGAGCAGTACTTC. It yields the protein CSASPIPYEQYF.

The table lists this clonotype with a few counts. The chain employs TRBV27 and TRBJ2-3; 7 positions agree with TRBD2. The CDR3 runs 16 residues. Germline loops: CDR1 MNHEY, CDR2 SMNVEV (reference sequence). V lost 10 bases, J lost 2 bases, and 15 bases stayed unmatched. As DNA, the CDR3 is TGTGCCATCCTAAGGGGTAGCGGGCTTTACACAGATACGCAGTATTTT. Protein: CAILRGSGLYTDTQYF.

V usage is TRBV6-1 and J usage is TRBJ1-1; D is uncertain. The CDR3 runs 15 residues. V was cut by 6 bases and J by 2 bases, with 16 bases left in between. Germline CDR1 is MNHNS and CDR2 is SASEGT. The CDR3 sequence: CASSEGLWSNTEAFF. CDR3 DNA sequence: TGTGCCAGCAGCGAGGGCCTTTGGTCTAACACTGAAGCTTTCTTT.

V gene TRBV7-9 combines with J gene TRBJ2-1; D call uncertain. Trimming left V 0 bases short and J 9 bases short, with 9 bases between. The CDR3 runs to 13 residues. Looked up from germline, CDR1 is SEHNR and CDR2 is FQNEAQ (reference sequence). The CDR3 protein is CASSLADLGEQFF. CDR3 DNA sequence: TGTGCCAGCAGCTTAGCAGACCTGGGTGAGCAGTTCTTC.